This T cell receptor (beta chain) came from a study of cytotoxic CD8 clonotypes in ibrutinib-treated CLL. Overall study results and limits: Researchers report that baseline clonality outpaced age-matched healthy donors and tracked circulating CD8+ T-cell counts.

Generated by immunoSEQ multiplex PCR, the TCRdb table keeps only in-frame clones and is missing some. The sample holds fewer than 150,000 clones, 84% seen once. Germline V gives CDR1 ENHRY, CDR2 SYGVKD. V was trimmed by 7 bases and J by 5 bases, leaving 12 bases between them. The length of the CDR3 is 13 residues. Note on this clone: Its antigen is unidentified.

This clonotype originated in a human donor with chronic lymphocytic leukemia. The gene calls are TRBV10-3 and TRBJ1-5; D not certain. The sample was PBMCs, taken after 24 months of ibrutinib treatment. For the CDR3, the DNA is TGTGCCATCAAGGAACATCCCGATCAGCCCCAGCATTTT. This translates into CAIKEHPDQPQHF.